The clone carrying this TCR beta chain was counted between two and nine times. The data are from a study of identical twins. The CDR3 contains 14 residues. V lost 5 bases, J lost 2 bases, and 2 bases stayed unmatched. Germline CDR1 is DFQATT and CDR2 is SNEGSKA (reference sequence). Via MiXCR, TCRdb re-called the 5' RACE reads, giving one row per CDR3 protein. The data show roughly 540,000 distinct CDR3 sequences, less than 25% seen once. These data are also associated with another study on T cells expressing NK-cell markers.

The V call is TRBV20-1, the J call TRBJ2-4, with TRBD1 matching 11 bases. The sequenced sample was CD4+ T cells sorted from blood. The sequence was collected from a woman in her late teens or twenties in good health. The CDR3 region has the DNA TGCAGTGCTGGGGACAGGGGGTCCAAAAACATTCAGTACTTC. Translation: CSAGDRGSKNIQYF.